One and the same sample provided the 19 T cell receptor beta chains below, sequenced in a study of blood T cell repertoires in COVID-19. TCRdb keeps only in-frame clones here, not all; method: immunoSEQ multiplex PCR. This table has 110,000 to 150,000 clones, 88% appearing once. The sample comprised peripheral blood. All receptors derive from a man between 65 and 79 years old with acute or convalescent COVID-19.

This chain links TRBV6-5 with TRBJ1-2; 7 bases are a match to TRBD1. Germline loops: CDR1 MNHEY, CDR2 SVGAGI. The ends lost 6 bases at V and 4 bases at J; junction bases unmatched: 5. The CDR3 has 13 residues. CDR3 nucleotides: TGTGCCAGCAGCTCGGGACAGCGCTATGGCTACACCTTC. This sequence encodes CASSSGQRYGYTF.

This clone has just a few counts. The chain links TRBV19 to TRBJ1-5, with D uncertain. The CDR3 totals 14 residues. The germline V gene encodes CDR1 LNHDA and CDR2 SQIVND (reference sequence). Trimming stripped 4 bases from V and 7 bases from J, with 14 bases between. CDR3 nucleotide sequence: TGTGCCAGTAGTAAAGCCCAAAAGAGACAGCCCCAGCATTTT. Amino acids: CASSKAQKRQPQHF.

CDR3 amino acids: CASSPPQTVKTGELFF. The DNA for the CDR3 is TGTGCCAGCAGCCCACCTCAAACGGTTAAGACCGGGGAGCTGTTTTTT. The V call is TRBV7-2, the J call TRBJ2-2; no firm D call. Trimming took 5 bases from V and 5 from J, leaving 18 bases between them. The CDR3 has 16 residues. Germline assignment: CDR1 SGHTA and CDR2 FQGNSA. The variable domain in full, with the rest retrieved from reference TRBV7-2 and TRBJ2-2, is GAGVSQSPSNKVTEKGKDVELRCDPISGHTALYWYRQSLGQGLEFLIYFQGNSAPDKSGLPSDRFSAERTGGSVSTLTIQRTQQEDSAVYLCASSPPQTVKTGELFFGEGSRLTVL.

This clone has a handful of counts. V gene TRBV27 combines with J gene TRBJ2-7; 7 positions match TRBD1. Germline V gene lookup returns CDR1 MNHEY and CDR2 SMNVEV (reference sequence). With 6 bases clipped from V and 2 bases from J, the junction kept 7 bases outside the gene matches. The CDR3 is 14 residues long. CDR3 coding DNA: TGTGCCAGCAGCGCCGGACAGGTACCCTACGAGCAGTACTTC. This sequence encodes CASSAGQVPYEQYF.

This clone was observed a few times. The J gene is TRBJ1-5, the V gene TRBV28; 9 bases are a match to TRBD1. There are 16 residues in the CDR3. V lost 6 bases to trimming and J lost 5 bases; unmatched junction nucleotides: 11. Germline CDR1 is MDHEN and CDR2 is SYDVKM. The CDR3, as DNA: TGTGCCAGCAGACCGCGGACAGGGGATTATTATCAGCCCCAGCATTTT. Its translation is CASRPRTGDYYQPQHF.

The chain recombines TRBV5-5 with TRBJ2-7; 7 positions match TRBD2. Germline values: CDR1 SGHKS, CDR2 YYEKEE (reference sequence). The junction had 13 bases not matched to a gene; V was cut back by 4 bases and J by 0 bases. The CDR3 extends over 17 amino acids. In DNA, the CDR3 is TGTGCCAGCAGCCCGTTTGGGGCTAGCGGCCTCTCCTACGAGCAGTACTTC. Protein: CASSPFGASGLSYEQYF.

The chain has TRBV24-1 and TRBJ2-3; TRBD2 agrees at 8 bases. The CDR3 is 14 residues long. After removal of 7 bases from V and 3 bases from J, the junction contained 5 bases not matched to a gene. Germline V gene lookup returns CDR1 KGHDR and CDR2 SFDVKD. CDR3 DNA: TGTGCCACCAGCCGGGGGGGAGCGACAGATACGCAGTATTTT. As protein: CATSRGGATDTQYF.

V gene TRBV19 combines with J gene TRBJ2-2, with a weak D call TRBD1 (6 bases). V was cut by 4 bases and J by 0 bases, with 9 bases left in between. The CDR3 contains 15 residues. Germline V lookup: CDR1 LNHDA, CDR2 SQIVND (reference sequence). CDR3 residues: CASSTGDANTGELFF. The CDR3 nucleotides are TGTGCCAGTAGTACAGGGGACGCGAACACCGGGGAGCTGTTTTTT.

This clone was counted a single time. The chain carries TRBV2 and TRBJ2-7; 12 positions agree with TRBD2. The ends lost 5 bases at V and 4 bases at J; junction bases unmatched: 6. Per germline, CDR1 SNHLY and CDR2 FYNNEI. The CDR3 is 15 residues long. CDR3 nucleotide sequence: TGTGCCAGCAGTAGGCTAGCGGGGGGGCGTTACGAGCAGTACTTC. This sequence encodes CASSRLAGGRYEQYF.

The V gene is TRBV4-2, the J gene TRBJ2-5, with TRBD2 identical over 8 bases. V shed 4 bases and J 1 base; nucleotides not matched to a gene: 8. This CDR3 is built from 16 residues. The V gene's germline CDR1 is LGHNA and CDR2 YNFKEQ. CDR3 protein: CASSPAAGGFQETQYF. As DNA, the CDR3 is TGTGCCAGCAGCCCCGCGGCGGGGGGCTTCCAAGAGACCCAGTACTTC.

The CDR3 spells CASSVLAGGPYNEQFF. The DNA for the CDR3 is TGTGCCAGCAGCGTCTTGGCGGGAGGTCCCTACAATGAGCAGTTCTTC. The chain employs TRBV9 and TRBJ2-1; 8 nucleotides align to TRBD2. V was clipped by 2 bases and J by 2 bases; unmatched bases: 6. Germline V CDR1 and CDR2: SGDLS, YYNGEE. This CDR3 comprises 16 residues.

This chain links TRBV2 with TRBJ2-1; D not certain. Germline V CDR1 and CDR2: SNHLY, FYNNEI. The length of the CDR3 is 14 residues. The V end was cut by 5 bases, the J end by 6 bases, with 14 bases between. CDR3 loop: CASSFGSPGNEQFF. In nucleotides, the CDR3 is TGTGCCAGCAGTTTCGGTTCCCCCGGCAATGAGCAGTTCTTC.

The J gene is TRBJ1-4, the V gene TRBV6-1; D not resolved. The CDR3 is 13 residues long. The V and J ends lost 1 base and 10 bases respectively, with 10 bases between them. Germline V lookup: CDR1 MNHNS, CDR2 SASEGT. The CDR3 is CASSEERRGKLFF. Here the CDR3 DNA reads TGTGCCAGCAGTGAAGAGCGGCGGGGAAAACTGTTTTTT.

The CDR3 region is CASSRAGQGSQETQYF. Here the CDR3 DNA reads TGTGCCAGCAGCCGCGCGGGACAGGGATCTCAAGAGACCCAGTACTTC. The chain links TRBV11-2 to TRBJ2-5; 9 bases are shared with TRBD1. This CDR3 is 16 amino acids long. With 5 bases clipped from V and 2 bases from J, the junction kept 9 bases outside the gene matches. Germline values: CDR1 SGHAT, CDR2 FQNNGV.

Here the CDR3 DNA reads TGTGCCAGCTCACCGACTCGGGGTCAAGAGACCCAGTACTTC. Encoded protein: CASSPTRGQETQYF. The genes are TRBV18 and TRBJ2-5; D may be TRBD2 (5 bases). Trimming shortened V by 3 bases and J by 2 bases, and 10 bases separated the two germline ends. The CDR3 loop spans 14 amino acids. The V gene's germline CDR1 is KGHSH and CDR2 LQKENI.

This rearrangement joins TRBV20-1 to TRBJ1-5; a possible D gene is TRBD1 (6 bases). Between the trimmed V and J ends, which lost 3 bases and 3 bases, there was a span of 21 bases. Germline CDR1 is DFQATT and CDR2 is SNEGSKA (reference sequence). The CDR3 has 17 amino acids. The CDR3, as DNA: TGCAGTGCTAGTCGACCCCGTGGAGGGGGGGCCAATCAGCCCCAGCATTTT. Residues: CSASRPRGGGANQPQHF.

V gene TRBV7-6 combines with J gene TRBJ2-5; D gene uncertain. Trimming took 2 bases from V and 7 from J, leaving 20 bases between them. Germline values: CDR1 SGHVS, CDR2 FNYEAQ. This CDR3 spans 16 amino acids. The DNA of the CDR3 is TGTGCCAGCAGCTTACTGACCCAGCCGGCCTCAGGGACCCAGTACTTC. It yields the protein CASSLLTQPASGTQYF.

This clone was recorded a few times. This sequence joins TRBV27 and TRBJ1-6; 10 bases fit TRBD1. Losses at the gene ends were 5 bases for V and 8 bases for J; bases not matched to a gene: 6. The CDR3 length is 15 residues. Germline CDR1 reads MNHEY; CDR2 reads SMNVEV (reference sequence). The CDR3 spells CASSRDRGSDSPLHF. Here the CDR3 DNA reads TGTGCCAGCAGTCGGGACAGGGGATCGGATTCACCCCTCCACTTT.

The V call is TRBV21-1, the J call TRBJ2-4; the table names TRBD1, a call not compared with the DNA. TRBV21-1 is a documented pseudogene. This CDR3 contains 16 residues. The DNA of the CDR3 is TGTGCCAGCAGCAAAGTCCAGGGGCACGCCAAAAACATTCAGTACTTC. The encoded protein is CASSKVQGHAKNIQYF.